The clone carrying this T cell receptor (beta chain) was counted between two and nine times. For the second PCR, which ran for 7 to 11 cycles, a sample-barcoded 5' primer and a J-beta primer mix were used. TCRdb reanalysed the 5' RACE reads using MiXCR and keeps one entry per CDR3 protein. Of some 930,000 distinct CDR3 sequences in the sample, roughly 28% were seen once. This record belongs to a study of blood T cells in healthy people across ages. Trimming took off 2 bases at V and 4 bases at J, with 8 bases between the two ends. This CDR3 comprises 13 residues. Germline V gives CDR1 SQVTM, CDR2 ANQGSEA. The data were also submitted as part of a second study, on T cells of mothers and their children.

The chain has TRBV29-1 and TRBJ2-2, with D uncertain. The receptor's source is a woman between 40 and 55 years old in good health. Sequenced material: blood. The CDR3 nucleotides are TGCAGCGTTGAACGCGGTTCCACCGGGGAGCTGTTTTTT. Protein product: CSVERGSTGELFF.